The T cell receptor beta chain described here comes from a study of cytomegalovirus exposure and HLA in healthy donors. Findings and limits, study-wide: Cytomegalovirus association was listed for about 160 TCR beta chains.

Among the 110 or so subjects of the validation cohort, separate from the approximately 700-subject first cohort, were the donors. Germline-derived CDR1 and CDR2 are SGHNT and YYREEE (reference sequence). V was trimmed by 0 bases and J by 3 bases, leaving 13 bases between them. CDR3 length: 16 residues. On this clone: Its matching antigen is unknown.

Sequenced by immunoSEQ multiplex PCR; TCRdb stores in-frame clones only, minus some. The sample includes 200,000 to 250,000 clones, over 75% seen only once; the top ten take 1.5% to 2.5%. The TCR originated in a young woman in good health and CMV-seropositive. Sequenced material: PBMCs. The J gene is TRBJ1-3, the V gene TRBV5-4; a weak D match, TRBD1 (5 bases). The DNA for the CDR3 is TGTGCCAGCAGCTTGGAGGCGGGGCTCGGTGGAAACACCATATATTTT. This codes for CASSLEAGLGGNTIYF.